The 20 T cell receptor beta chains below all came from one sample that was sequenced in a study of molecular identifiers for immune sequencing clone quantification. TCRdb reanalysed the PCR reads using MiXCR and keeps one entry per CDR3 protein. The sample includes 50,000 to 65,000 distinct CDR3 sequences, roughly a quarter of them seen just once. Sequencing was done on a sample of naive CD8+ T cells from blood, with Jurkat cell RNA spiked in. Noted subset: FACS-sorted CD8+CD4-CCR7+CD45RA+ naive T cells. Receptors were obtained from a human donor in good health. Some libraries in this study had Jurkat cell RNA spiked in.

With regard to this clonotype: Possible read error: a much larger clone is one base away. This chain joins TRBV7-9 and TRBJ2-3; possibly TRBD2 for D (6 bases). CDR1 and CDR2 (germline): SEHNR, FQNEAQ (reference sequence). This CDR3 has 14 amino acids. CDR3 sequence (DNA): TGTACCAGCAGCTTACGGGAGCCGGTAGATACGCAGTATTTT. It translates to CTSSLREPVDTQYF.

This chain uses TRBV19 with TRBJ2-1; D unclear. CDR3 length: 14 amino acids. Trimming cost V 6 bases and J 6 bases, with 15 bases left between them. Germline V CDR1 and CDR2: LNHDA, SQIVND (reference sequence). CDR3 DNA: TGTGCCAGTAGCCCGGCCAGTTCTTGCAATGAGCAGTTCTTC. As protein: CASSPASSCNEQFF.

Turning to this clonotype: A much larger clone lies one base from this, so it may be a read error. The V call is TRBV28, the J call TRBJ1-2; no clear D. V was trimmed by 10 bases and J by 4 bases, leaving 16 bases between them. The CDR3 has 13 amino acids. CDR1 and CDR2 from the germline V gene are MDHEN and SYDVKM. This CDR3 reads CATRPQSIYGYTF. The CDR3 DNA is TGTGCCACCCGTCCCCAGAGTATCTATGGCTACACCTTC.

This clonotype has ten or more counts. This chain joins TRBV29-1 and TRBJ2-7, with 7 bases matching TRBD1. Trimming removed 6 bases from V and 1 base from J; junction bases left unmatched: 3. Germline CDR1 is SQVTM and CDR2 is ANQGSEA. The CDR3 loop spans 12 amino acids. The DNA of the CDR3 is TGCAGCGTAAGACAGGGATCCTACGAGCAGTACTTC. It is translated as CSVRQGSYEQYF.

This clonotype occurred once. Because it lacks the conserved phenylalanine or tryptophan at the end, this CDR3 is likely a read error. This rearrangement joins TRBV6-6 to TRBJ1-3; no definite D call. Trimming shortened V by 11 bases and J by 0 bases, and 17 bases separated the two germline ends. Per the germline V gene, CDR1 is MNHNY and CDR2 is SVGAGI (reference sequence). The CDR3 covers 15 residues. The CDR3 spells CARPLDGYSGNTIYS. DNA of the CDR3: TGTGCCCGCCCCCTCGACGGATACTCTGGAAACACCATATATTCT.

This clonotype occurred many times. This chain uses TRBV7-9 with TRBJ2-7; D perhaps matches TRBD2 (6 bases). The germline V gene has CDR1 SEHNR and CDR2 FQNEAQ (reference sequence). The CDR3 spans 12 residues. Trimming cost V 4 bases and J 7 bases, with 11 bases left between them. The CDR3 sequence is CASSSTSLEQYF. In DNA form, the CDR3 reads TGTGCCAGCAGCTCAACTAGCTTGGAGCAGTACTTC.

This clonotype was counted many times. The chain has TRBV7-8 and TRBJ2-1, with a possible D match to TRBD1 (6 bases). This CDR3 has 18 residues. The V gene lost 3 bases and the J gene lost 5 bases, with 23 bases spanning the gap. Germline CDR1 SGHVS, CDR2 FQNEAQ. CDR3 in amino acids: CASSFFPGQPKKDNEQFF. CDR3 sequence (DNA): TGTGCCAGCAGCTTTTTTCCAGGACAGCCCAAAAAGGACAATGAGCAGTTCTTC.

About this clonotype itself: The junction departs from germline at one end; a sequencing error may be responsible. V is TRBV5-3 and J is TRBJ2-7; 9 positions match TRBD1. TRBV5-3 falls under the ORF class, with uncertain function. The CDR3 runs to 14 residues. The CDR3 reads CTSSAGTGTYEQYF. DNA of the CDR3: TGTACCAGCAGCGCCGGGACAGGGACCTACGAGCAGTACTTC.

A note on this clonotype: Given a much more abundant clone one base away, this may be a read error. The CDR3 DNA reads as TGCGCCAGCAGCTACGAGACAGGATACGAGCAGTACTTC. Protein sequence: CASSYETGYEQYF. The chain recombines TRBV5-1 with TRBJ2-7; D is possibly TRBD1 (6 bases). The ends were cut back, 3 bases at V and 4 bases at J, with 11 bases in the middle. Looked up from germline, CDR1 is SGHRS and CDR2 is YFSETQ. This CDR3 contains 13 residues.

The table lists this clonotype with a few counts. A much larger clone sits a single nucleotide away, making a read error possible. This chain uses TRBV7-2 with TRBJ2-7; maybe TRBD1 (5 bases). The CDR3 totals 15 residues. Germline V CDR1 and CDR2: SGHTA, FQGNSA. The CDR3 spells CAGSPRSQGSYEQYF. The DNA of the CDR3 is TGTGCCGGCAGCCCTCGGAGTCAGGGCTCCTACGAGCAGTACTTC.

A remark on this clonotype: A single base separates this from a much larger clone, so it may be a read error. V gene TRBV11-2 combines with J gene TRBJ2-7; D is unclear. Germline assignment: CDR1 SGHAT and CDR2 FQNNGV. CDR3 length equals 15 residues. CDR3 region: CASSLGKLVSYKQYF. CDR3 DNA sequence: TGTGCCAGCAGCTTAGGCAAACTCGTCTCCTACAAGCAGTACTTC.

This chain connects TRBV28 to TRBJ1-2; unclear D gene. CDR3 length equals 13 residues. CDR1 and CDR2 (germline): MDHEN, SYDVKM. V was clipped by 3 bases and J by 4 bases, with 9 bases between them. The DNA for the CDR3 is TGTGCCAGCAGTTTGGTTAACAGCTATGGCTACACCTTC. It codes for CASSLVNSYGYTF.

This clonotype was recorded a few times. CDR3 amino acids: CASRGGTIGGETQYF. In DNA, the CDR3 is TGTGCCAGCAGAGGGGGAACCATAGGAGGGGAGACCCAGTACTTC. The rearrangement joins TRBV6-5 to TRBJ2-5; the D call may be TRBD1 or TRBD2 (6 bases each). V was trimmed by 6 bases and J by 5 bases, leaving 19 bases between them. CDR3 length equals 15 residues. CDR1 MNHEY and CDR2 SVGAGI come from the germline V gene.

In the case of this clonotype: A much larger clone is a single base away; this may be a read error. J is TRBJ2-3 and V is TRBV27; D gene ambiguous. V was shortened by 4 bases and J by 2 bases, with 10 bases between the two germline ends. Germline V CDR1 and CDR2: MNHEY, SMNVEV (reference sequence). CDR3 size: 14 residues. CDR3 protein: CASSSRRVTDTQYF. CDR3 DNA: TGTGCCAGCAGTTCCCGGAGAGTCACAGATACGCAGTATTTT.

This clonotype has a count of ten or more. The chain uses TRBV20-1 and TRBJ2-7, with D perhaps TRBD1 or TRBD2 (6 bases each). The CDR3 extends over 14 amino acids. V dropped 6 bases and J dropped 4 bases, with 19 bases sitting between them. Germline CDR1 reads DFQATT; CDR2 reads SNEGSKA (reference sequence). In DNA form, the CDR3 reads TGCAGTGCAACCTCTCTGAGGGGGGTGTACGAGCAGTACTTC. As protein: CSATSLRGVYEQYF.

At least ten counts were recorded for this clonotype. The rearrangement joins TRBV18 to TRBJ2-7; 7 nucleotides align to TRBD1. The CDR3 is 13 amino acids. Germline values: CDR1 KGHSH, CDR2 LQKENI. J was trimmed by 2 bases and V by 5 bases; bases with no gene match: 3. This chain's CDR3 is CASSGDSPYEQYF. Written as DNA, the CDR3 is TGTGCCAGCTCAGGGGACAGCCCCTACGAGCAGTACTTC.

The rearrangement uses TRBV4-3 and TRBJ2-2; D might be TRBD1 or TRBD2, each matching 7 bases. Germline CDR1 reads LGHNA; CDR2 reads YSLEER. Trimming removed 3 bases from V and 3 bases from J, with 26 bases in between. The CDR3 contains 20 residues. In DNA form, the CDR3 reads TGCGCCAGCAGCCAGTATACAGGGGACTGGCTAGCGGAAGACACCGGGGAGCTGTTTTTT. Translating gives CASSQYTGDWLAEDTGELFF.

To note about this clonotype: Being one base from a much bigger clone, this may be a read error. This rearrangement joins TRBV5-6 to TRBJ2-7; D may be TRBD2 (6 bases). Germline CDR1 is SGHDT and CDR2 is YYEEEE. This CDR3 has 15 residues. CDR3 DNA: TGTGCCGGCAGCCCCAGGTCGGGAGTCCCCTACGAGCAGTACTTC. Translating it yields CAGSPRSGVPYEQYF.

Comments on this clonotype: This may come from a read error, since a much larger clone is one base off. The V and J genes are TRBV6-2 or TRBV6-3 and TRBJ2-7; 7 positions match TRBD2. The CDR3 contains 15 residues. CDR1 and CDR2 (germline): MNHEY, SVGEGT. After removal of 6 bases from V and 6 bases from J, the junction contained 14 bases not matched to a gene. The CDR3: CASSSGGSSTFEQYF. DNA for the CDR3: TGTGCCAGCAGCTCAGGCGGGAGTAGTACCTTCGAGCAGTACTTC.

This clonotype turned up a few times. Given a much more abundant clone one base away, this may be a read error. V gene TRBV6-2 or TRBV6-3 combines with J gene TRBJ2-5, with D possibly being TRBD1 (5 bases). CDR3 length: 16 amino acids. The germline gives CDR1 MNHEY, CDR2 SVGEGT. The CDR3 sequence: CVSSPKDRGLQETQYF. The DNA for the CDR3 is TGTGTCAGCAGTCCTAAAGACAGAGGCCTCCAAGAGACCCAGTACTTC.